The present entry profiles one T cell receptor (beta chain) with its context. What this receptor recognizes is not known. It has no much larger one-base neighbor in the sample; base qualities were not kept. This record comes from a study of shared T cell receptors in the human thymus (dated by TCRdb to the early 2020s). Regarding the research as a whole: The study examined how self-reactive, shared T-cell receptor alpha chains are generated in the human thymus.

CDR1 is given as GTSNPN and CDR2 as SVGIG, both from the germline V gene (reference sequence). The CDR3, cysteine through phenylalanine, is 15 amino acids long. The retained sequence is limited to the CDR3, 45 bases, with the frame set at the first base. For this chain, trimming is 7 bases at the V end and 4 bases at the J end, and the number of junction bases without a gene match is 7. Library method: the immunoSEQ multiplex PCR assay. TCRdb mirrors the immuneACCESS table, restricted to in-frame sequences. Some clones are absent from its copies; in checked studies, under half trace to an unresolved V gene, and the reason for the others is unknown. The sample contains roughly 560,000 clones, 75% to 85% of them found a single time. The ten largest make up more than 0.01% of the sample. This sample was shared with a second study, whose subject was human thymus T cells. As the second study states: Donors were immunologically healthy infants undergoing open corrective cardiac surgery for congenital heart defects in Finland. Thymus tissue was collected as surgical resects that were removed during corrective cardiac surgery. V and J gene segment usage appeared biased in both thymic and peripheral blood repertoires. The related research found that thymic TCR repertoires overlapped highly between unrelated individuals. TCR alpha and beta repertoires from roughly eight infant thymus samples and four related peripheral blood samples were characterized in the study. Donor ages ranged from roughly 7 to 244 days, and the cohort comprised over 5 male and a couple of female infants. Thymocytes were released mechanically from tissue and stored at -70 °C as pellets of 10-30 million cells. A QIAsymphony instrument was used to extract genomic DNA from frozen cell pellets. TCRB and TCRAD loci were amplified from a standardized quantity of quality-controlled genomic DNA using the immunoSEQ multiplex PCR assay. Amplicons spanned the V(D)J region at a length sufficient to cover the CDR3 and identify V and J genes. Amplicon sequencing was performed on an Illumina platform through the commercial immunoSEQ service. Primer bias and sequencing errors were corrected as previously described, and TCRAD and TCRB definitions were based on the IMGT database. Analysis of the repertoires was done with immunoSEQ Analyzer 3.0 and VDJTools and included basic statistics, V/J segment usage, diversity estimates, rarefaction and pairwise overlap. To estimate diversity, the Chao1, ChaoE, Efron-Thisted, Shannon and inverse Simpson indices were applied, and diversity was also estimated on datasets down-sampled to the smallest sample. Repertoire overlap was determined by strict matching of CDR3 nucleotide sequence, V gene and J gene, and Jaccard-based multidimensional scaling clustering was applied. On average, thymus samples gave around 810,000 unique TCRB clonotypes, whereas blood samples gave 80,000 to 85,000.

Sample: thymocytes. The source of this sequence is a boy in the first two years of life with a congenital heart defect. Donor details come from another sample of the same person, matched by shared clones. This chain joins TRBV30 to TRBJ2-6; 10 central nucleotides agree with TRBD1. Read as DNA, the sequence is TGTGCCTCACGTCCGGGACAGGGGGGGGCCAACGTCCTGACTTTC. Its protein is CASRPGQGGANVLTF. With the portions outside the CDR3 filled from the reference TRBV30 and TRBJ2-6 genes, the complete variable region becomes SQTIHQWPATLVQPVGSPLSLECTVEGTSNPNLYWYRQAAGRGLQLLFYSVGIGQISSEVPQNLSASRPQDRQFILSSKKLLLSDSGFYLCASRPGQGGANVLTFGAGSRLTVL.